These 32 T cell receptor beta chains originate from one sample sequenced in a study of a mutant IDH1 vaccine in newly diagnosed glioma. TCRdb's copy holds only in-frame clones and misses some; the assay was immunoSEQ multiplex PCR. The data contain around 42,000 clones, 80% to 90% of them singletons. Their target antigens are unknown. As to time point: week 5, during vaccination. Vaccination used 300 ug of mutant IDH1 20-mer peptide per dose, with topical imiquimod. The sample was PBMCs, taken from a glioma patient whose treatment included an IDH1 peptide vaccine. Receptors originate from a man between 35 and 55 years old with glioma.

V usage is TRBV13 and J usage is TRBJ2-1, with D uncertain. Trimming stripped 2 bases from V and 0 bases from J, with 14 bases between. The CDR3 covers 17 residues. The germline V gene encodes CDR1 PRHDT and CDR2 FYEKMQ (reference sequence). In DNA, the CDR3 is TGTGCCAGCAGCTTATTCGGGTCTCGGAGCTCCTACAATGAGCAGTTCTTC. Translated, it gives CASSLFGSRSSYNEQFF.

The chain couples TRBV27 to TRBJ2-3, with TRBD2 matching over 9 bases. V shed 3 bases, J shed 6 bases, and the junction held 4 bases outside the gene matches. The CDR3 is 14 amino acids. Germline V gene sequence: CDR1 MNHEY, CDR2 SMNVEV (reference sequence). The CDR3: CASSLFLAGDTQYF. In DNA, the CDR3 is TGTGCCAGCAGTTTGTTCCTAGCGGGGGATACGCAGTATTTT.

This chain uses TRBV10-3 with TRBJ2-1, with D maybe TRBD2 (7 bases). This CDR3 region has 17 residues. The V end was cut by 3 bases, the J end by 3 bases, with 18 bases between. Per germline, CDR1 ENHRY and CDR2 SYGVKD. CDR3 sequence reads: CAISDPSRGGGYNEQFF. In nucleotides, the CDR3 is TGTGCCATCAGTGACCCTTCACGGGGAGGGGGCTACAATGAGCAGTTCTTC.

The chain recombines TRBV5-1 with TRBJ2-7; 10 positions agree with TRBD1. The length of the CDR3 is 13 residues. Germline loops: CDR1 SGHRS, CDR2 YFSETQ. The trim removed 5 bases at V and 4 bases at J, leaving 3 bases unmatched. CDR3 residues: CASRTGGGYEQYF. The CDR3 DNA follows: TGCGCCAGCAGGACAGGGGGCGGGTACGAGCAGTACTTC.

CDR3: CASRAAGGLYNEQFF. CDR3 DNA: TGTGCCAGCAGGGCCGCGGGAGGCTTATACAATGAGCAGTTCTTC. This chain uses TRBV28 with TRBJ2-1; TRBD2 agrees at 8 bases. Germline CDR1 MDHEN, CDR2 SYDVKM. The ends lost 6 bases at V and 4 bases at J; junction bases unmatched: 8. The CDR3 loop spans 15 amino acids.

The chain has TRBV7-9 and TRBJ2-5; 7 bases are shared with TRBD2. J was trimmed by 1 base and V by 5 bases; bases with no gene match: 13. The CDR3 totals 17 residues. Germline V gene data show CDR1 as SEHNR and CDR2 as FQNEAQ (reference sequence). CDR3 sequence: CASSPLRDYLSQETQYF. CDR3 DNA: TGTGCCAGCAGCCCTCTAAGGGACTACCTGTCCCAAGAGACCCAGTACTTC.

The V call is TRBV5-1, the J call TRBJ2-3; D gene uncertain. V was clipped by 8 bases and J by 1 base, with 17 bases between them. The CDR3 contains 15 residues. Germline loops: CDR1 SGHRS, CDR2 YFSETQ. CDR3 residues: CASFERERGTDTQYF. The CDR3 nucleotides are TGCGCCAGTTTCGAGCGTGAGCGTGGCACAGATACGCAGTATTTT.

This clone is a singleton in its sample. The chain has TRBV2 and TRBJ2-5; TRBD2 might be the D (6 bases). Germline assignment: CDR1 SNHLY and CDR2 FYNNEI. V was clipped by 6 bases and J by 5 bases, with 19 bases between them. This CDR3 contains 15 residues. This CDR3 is CASRPPRVGGETQYF. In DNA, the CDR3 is TGTGCCAGCAGACCCCCCCGGGTCGGAGGGGAGACCCAGTACTTC.

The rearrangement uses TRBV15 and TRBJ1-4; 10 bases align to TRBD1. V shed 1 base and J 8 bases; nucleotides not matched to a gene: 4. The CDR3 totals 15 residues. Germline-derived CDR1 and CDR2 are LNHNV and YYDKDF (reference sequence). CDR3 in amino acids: CATSRGGTGVEKLFF. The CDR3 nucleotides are TGTGCCACCAGCAGAGGCGGGACAGGGGTCGAAAAACTGTTTTTT.

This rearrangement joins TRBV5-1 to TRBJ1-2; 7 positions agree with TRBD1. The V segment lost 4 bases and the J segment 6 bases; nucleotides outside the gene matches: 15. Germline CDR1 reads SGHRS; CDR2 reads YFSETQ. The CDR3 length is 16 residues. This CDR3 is CASSELPRDSPHGYTF. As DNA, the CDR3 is TGCGCCAGCAGCGAGTTACCCCGGGACAGCCCCCATGGCTACACCTTC.

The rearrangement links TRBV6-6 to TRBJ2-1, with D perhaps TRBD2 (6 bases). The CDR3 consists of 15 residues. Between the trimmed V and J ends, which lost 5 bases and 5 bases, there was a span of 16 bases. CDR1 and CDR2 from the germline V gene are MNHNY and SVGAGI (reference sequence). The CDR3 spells CASSRPGLSNNEQFF. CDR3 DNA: TGTGCCAGCAGTAGGCCGGGACTTTCAAACAATGAGCAGTTCTTC.

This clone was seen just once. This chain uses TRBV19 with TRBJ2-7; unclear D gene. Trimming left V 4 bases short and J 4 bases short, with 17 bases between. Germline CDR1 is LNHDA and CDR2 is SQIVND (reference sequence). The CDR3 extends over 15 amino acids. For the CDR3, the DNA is TGTGCCAGTAGTACCCGGACCCCCGGTGGGTACGAGCAGTACTTC. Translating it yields CASSTRTPGGYEQYF.

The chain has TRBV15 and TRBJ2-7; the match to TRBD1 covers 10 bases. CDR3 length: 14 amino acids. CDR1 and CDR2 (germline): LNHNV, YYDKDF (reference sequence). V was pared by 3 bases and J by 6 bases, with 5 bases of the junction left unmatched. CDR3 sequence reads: CATSRPRTGGEQYF. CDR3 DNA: TGTGCCACCAGCAGGCCACGGACAGGGGGCGAGCAGTACTTC.

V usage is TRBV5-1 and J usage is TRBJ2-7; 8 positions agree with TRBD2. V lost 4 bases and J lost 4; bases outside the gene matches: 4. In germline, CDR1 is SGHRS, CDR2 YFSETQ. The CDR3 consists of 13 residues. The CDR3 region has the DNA TGCGCCAGCAGCGTGGAGCGGGGGTACGAGCAGTACTTC. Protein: CASSVERGYEQYF.

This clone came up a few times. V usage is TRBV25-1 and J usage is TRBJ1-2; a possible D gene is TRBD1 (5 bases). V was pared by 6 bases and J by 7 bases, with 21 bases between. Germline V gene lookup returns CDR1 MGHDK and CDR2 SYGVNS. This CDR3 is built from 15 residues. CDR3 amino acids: CASREAGQGGCGYTF. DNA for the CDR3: TGTGCCAGCAGGGAGGCGGGGCAGGGAGGATGTGGCTACACCTTC.

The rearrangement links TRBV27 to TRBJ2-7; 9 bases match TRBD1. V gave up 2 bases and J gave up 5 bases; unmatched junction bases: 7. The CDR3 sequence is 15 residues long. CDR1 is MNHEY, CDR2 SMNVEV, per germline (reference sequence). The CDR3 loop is CASSLEGQGAHEQYF. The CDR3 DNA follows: TGTGCCAGCAGTTTAGAGGGACAGGGCGCCCACGAGCAGTACTTC.

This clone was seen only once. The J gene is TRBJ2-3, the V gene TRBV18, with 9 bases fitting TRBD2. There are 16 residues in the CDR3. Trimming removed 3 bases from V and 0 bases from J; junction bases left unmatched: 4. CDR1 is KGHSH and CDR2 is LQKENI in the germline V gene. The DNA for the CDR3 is TGTGCCAGCTCACCTCGCCTAGCGGGAAGCACAGATACGCAGTATTTT. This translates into CASSPRLAGSTDTQYF. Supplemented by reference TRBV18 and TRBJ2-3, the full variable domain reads NAGVMQNPRHLVRRRGQEARLRCSPMKGHSHVYWYRQLPEEGLKFMVYLQKENIIDESGMPKERFSAEFPKEGPSILRIQQVVRGDSAAYFCASSPRLAGSTDTQYFGPGTRLTVL.

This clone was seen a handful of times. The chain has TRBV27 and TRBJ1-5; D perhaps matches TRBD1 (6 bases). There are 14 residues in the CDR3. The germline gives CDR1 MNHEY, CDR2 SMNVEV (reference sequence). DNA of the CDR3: TGTGACAGGGTCCCGCGGCTGTGCAATCAGCCCCAGCATTTT. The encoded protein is CDRVPRLCNQPQHF.

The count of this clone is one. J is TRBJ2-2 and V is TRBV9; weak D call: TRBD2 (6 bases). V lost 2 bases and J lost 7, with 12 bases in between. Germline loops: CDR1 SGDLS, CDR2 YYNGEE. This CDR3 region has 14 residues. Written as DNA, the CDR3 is TGTGCCAGCAGCGTCGACGGACTAAGCGGGGAGCTGTTTTTT. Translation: CASSVDGLSGELFF. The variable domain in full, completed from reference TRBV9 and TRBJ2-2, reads DSGVTQTPKHLITATGQRVTLRCSPRSGDLSVYWYQQSLDQGLQFLIQYYNGEERAKGNILERFSAQQFPDLHSELNLSSLELGDSALYFCASSVDGLSGELFFGEGSRLTVL.

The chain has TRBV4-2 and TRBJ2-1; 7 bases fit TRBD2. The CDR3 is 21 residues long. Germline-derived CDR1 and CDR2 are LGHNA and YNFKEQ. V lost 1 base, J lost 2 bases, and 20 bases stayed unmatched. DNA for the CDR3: TGTGCCAGCAGCCAAGCCCTAAGTCGAAGAGGGAGGGAAACTACCTACAATGAGCAGTTCTTC. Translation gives CASSQALSRRGRETTYNEQFF.

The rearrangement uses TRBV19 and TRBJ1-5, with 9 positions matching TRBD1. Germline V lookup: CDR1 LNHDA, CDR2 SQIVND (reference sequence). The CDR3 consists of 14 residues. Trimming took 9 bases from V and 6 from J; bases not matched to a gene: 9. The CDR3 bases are TGTGCCAGCCAAAGACAGGGGGGTTCTCAGCCCCAGCATTTT. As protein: CASQRQGGSQPQHF.

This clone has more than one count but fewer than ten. In DNA form, the CDR3 reads TGCGCCAGCAGCTTGAGCGGGAGGAACAATGAGCAGTTCTTC. Residues: CASSLSGRNNEQFF. The chain joins TRBV5-1 to TRBJ2-1; TRBD2 agrees at 9 bases. V was clipped by 1 base and J by 5 bases; unmatched bases: 1. Germline V gives CDR1 SGHRS, CDR2 YFSETQ. The CDR3 length is 14 residues.

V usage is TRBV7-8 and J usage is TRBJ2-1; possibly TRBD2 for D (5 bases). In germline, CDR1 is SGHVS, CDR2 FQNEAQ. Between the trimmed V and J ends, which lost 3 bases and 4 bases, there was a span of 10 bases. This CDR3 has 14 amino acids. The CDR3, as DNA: TGTGCCAGCAGCTTCCGGGATGTTTACAATGAGCAGTTCTTC. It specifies CASSFRDVYNEQFF.

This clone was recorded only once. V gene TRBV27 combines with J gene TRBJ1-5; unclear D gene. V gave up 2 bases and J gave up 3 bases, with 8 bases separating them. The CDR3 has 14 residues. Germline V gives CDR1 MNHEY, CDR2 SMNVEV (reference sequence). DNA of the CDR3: TGTGCCAGCAGTTTAGGCGGGCTCAATCAGCCCCAGCATTTT. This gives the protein CASSLGGLNQPQHF.

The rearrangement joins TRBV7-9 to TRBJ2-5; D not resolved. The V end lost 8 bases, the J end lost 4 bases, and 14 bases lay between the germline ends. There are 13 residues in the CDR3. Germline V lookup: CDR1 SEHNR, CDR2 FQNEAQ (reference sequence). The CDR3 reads CASVIGSGETQYF. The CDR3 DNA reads TGTGCCAGCGTTATAGGGTCGGGAGAGACCCAGTACTTC.

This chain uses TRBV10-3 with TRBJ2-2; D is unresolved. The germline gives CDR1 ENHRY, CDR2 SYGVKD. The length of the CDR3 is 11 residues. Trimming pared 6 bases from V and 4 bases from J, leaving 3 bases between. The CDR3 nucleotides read TGTGCCATCAGGGGCACCGGGGAGCTGTTTTTT. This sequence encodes CAIRGTGELFF.

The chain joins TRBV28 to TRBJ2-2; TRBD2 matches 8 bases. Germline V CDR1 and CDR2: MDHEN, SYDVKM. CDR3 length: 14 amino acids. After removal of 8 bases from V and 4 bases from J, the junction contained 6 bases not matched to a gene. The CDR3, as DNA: TGTGCCAGCCAGCTAGCGGGTCCCACCGGGGAGCTGTTTTTT. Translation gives CASQLAGPTGELFF.

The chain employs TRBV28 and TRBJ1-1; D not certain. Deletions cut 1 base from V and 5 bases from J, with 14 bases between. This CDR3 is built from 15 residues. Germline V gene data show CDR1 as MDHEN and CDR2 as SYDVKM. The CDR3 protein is CASSLSLGWGTEAFF. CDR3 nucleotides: TGTGCCAGCAGTTTATCCCTCGGCTGGGGAACTGAAGCTTTCTTT.

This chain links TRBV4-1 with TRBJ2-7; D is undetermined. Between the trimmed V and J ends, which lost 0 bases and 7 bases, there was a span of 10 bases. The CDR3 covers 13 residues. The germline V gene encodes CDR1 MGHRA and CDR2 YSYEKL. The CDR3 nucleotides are TGCGCCAGCAGCCAAGATTGGGGTGGGGAGCAGTACTTC. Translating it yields CASSQDWGGEQYF.

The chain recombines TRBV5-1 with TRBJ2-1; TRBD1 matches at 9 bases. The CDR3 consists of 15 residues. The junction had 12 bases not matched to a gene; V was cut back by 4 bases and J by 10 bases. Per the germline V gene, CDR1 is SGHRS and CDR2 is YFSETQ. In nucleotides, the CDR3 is TGCGCCAGCAGCCCCGGGACAGGGCCGGGGTACGAGCAGTTCTTC. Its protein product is CASSPGTGPGYEQFF.

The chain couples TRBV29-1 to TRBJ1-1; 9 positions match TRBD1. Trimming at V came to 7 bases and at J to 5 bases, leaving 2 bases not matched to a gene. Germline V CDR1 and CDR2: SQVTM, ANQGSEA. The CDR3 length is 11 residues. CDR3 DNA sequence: TGCAGCGGGACAGGGGCGACTGAAGCTTTCTTT. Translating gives CSGTGATEAFF.

This CDR3 is CASSLGGTSSGEQYF. The CDR3 nucleotides read TGTGCCAGCAGCTTGGGTGGGACTTCCTCTGGCGAGCAGTACTTC. The V call is TRBV7-2, the J call TRBJ2-7; D might be TRBD2 (6 bases). V was shortened by 3 bases and J by 6 bases, with 18 bases between the two germline ends. This CDR3 contains 15 residues. The germline gives CDR1 SGHTA, CDR2 FQGNSA.